This is a list of T cell receptor beta chains from one sample in a study of cytomegalovirus exposure and HLA in healthy donors. Some clones are missing from TCRdb's copy, which holds only in-frame ones; the method was immunoSEQ multiplex PCR. The sample lists fewer than 200,000 clones, around 80% occurring once. Specimen: PBMCs. Receptors were obtained from a human donor in good health. Each CDR3 is given without its conserved first and last residue. The order of the fields is clone size, J gene, V gene, CDR3 protein. Where a row states a size, it is once, few, many or the class of an expanded clone; other rows omit it.

NA TRBJ1-3 TRBV29-1 SAFSGNTIY
NA TRBJ2-7 TRBV12-5 ASGLSGGAYEQY
NA TRBJ1-1 TRBV4-2 ASSRDRNTEAF
NA TRBJ2-3 TRBV6-1 ASSEAGSTDTQY
NA TRBJ2-7 TRBV6-5 ASSYSFTGAYEQY
NA TRBJ2-1 TRBV25-1 ASSDISGGEF
NA TRBJ1-4 TRBV4-3 ASSQGTGSVATNEKLF
once TRBJ2-1 TRBV2 ASSAERGYNEQF
NA TRBJ2-3 TRBV6-5 ASRTTERSTDTQY
NA TRBJ2-1 TRBV21-1 ASSGPGQSSYNEQF
NA TRBJ1-2 TRBV6-1 ASSEALRNRARGYT
once NA TRBV7-8 ASSLYGTGFEQY
once TRBJ2-3 TRBV6-6 ASSYREAGGTDTQY
NA TRBJ1-5 TRBV18 ASSPPGQVTNQPQH
NA TRBJ1-2 TRBV7-9 ASTQSSYGYT
NA TRBJ2-7 TRBV4-1 ASSQERAGLSYEQY
once TRBJ2-7 TRBV10-2 ASGFSGGIYEQY
NA TRBJ2-1 TRBV14 ASSQAWTGQAEQF
NA TRBJ2-3 TRBV7-3 ASSVSRDRGADTQY
few TRBJ1-1 TRBV20-1 SARQYTEAF
NA TRBJ1-5 TRBV5-5 ASSLAGGGQPQH
NA TRBJ2-7 TRBV6-6 ASSYGTQYFSEQY
NA TRBJ2-7 TRBV6-6 ASSHSYEQY
once TRBJ2-5 TRBV7-9 ASSSRLTEETQY
NA TRBJ2-7 TRBV4-1 ASSQVDSGTGAYEQY
NA TRBJ1-2 TRBV6-1 ASSEDSFFNYGYT
NA TRBJ2-7 TRBV7-2 ASSARLAGSEQY
NA TRBJ1-2 TRBV19 ASSINGVVYGYT
once TRBJ2-6 TRBV15 ATSRDRESGANVLT
NA TRBJ1-1 TRBV5-1 ASSRTPRGTEAF
NA TRBJ1-1 TRBV25-1 ASSEWADTEAF
NA TRBJ2-3 TRBV7-2 ASSLAGTSLDTQY
NA TRBJ2-3 TRBV7-2 ASSLGAGRTDTQY
NA TRBJ1-1 TRBV5-4 ASSTGGLEAF
NA TRBJ1-3 TRBV4-1 ASSQPGNGNTIY
NA TRBJ2-3 TRBV7-7 ASSLKAGDTQY
NA TRBJ2-7 TRBV19 ASSPTGIEQY
NA TRBJ2-1 TRBV2 ASVSGGTYNEQF
few TRBJ2-3 TRBV11-3 ASSLGASTDTQY
NA TRBJ2-7 TRBV28 ASSIGGTSYEQY
NA TRBJ1-2 TRBV2 ASSETASTNYGYT
once TRBJ2-7 TRBV19 ASSIGTDYEQY
NA TRBJ2-7 TRBV6-5 ASSLSGVFYEQY
NA TRBJ1-1 TRBV5-6 ASSLRGSGAF
once TRBJ2-7 TRBV4-2 ASSQDQWGGNEQY
NA TRBJ2-1 TRBV7-7 ASSWDRDHEQF
few TRBJ2-3 TRBV7-9 ASSSVQGIADTQY
few TRBJ1-2 TRBV18 ASSPQVPGQGLDYGYT
NA TRBJ1-1 TRBV5-4 ASSSPGFTNTEAF
once TRBJ2-5 TRBV7-2 ASSLRGLAGEETQY
few TRBJ1-1 TRBV12-5 ASGPDRGWNTEAF
NA TRBJ1-4 TRBV4-1 ASGLGGANEKLF
few TRBJ1-1 TRBV20-1 SAPSGFEAF
NA TRBJ1-5 TRBV6-1 ASSDKDRGWGSNQPQH
once TRBJ1-4 TRBV13 ASSLRGGIEKLF
NA TRBJ1-2 TRBV7-9 ASSLSGQGVYGYT
NA TRBJ2-1 TRBV4-2 ASSVRLAGGNEQF
NA TRBJ2-3 TRBV7-9 ASSGRTSGGAVGSDTQY
NA TRBJ2-3 TRBV4-3 ASSQDLGGAGTDTQY
NA TRBJ2-1 TRBV19 ASSGRGRNEQF